The 20 T cell receptor beta chains below all came from one sample that was sequenced in a study of T cell changes during pregnancy in multiple sclerosis. The table came from immunoSEQ multiplex PCR; TCRdb's copy has only in-frame clones and leaves some out. In the table there are 30,000 to 40,000 clones, roughly nine tenths of which are singletons. The sample here was CD4+ T cells from peripheral blood mononuclear cells, taken in the third trimester of pregnancy. The source is a female donor in good health, enrolled as a control in a pregnancy study.

The V and J genes are TRBV5-1 and TRBJ2-1; TRBD2 agrees at 9 bases. CDR3 length: 14 residues. Trimming took 1 base from V and 7 from J; bases not matched to a gene: 3. Per the germline V gene, CDR1 is SGHRS and CDR2 is YFSETQ. CDR3 coding DNA: TGCGCCAGCAGCTTGTTAGCGGGAGAAAATGAGCAGTTCTTC. This sequence encodes CASSLLAGENEQFF.

This sequence joins TRBV19 and TRBJ2-5, with 8 nucleotides matching TRBD2. V dropped 1 base and J dropped 4; count of bases not matched to a gene: 5. The CDR3 totals 15 residues. From germline, CDR1 is LNHDA and CDR2 SQIVND (reference sequence). The CDR3 region has the DNA TGTGCCAGTAGTATAGCGGGGGGGGCGGGAGAGACCCAGTACTTC. It codes for CASSIAGGAGETQYF.

J is TRBJ1-3 and V is TRBV6-1; D is ambiguous. CDR3 length: 15 amino acids. The germline gives CDR1 MNHNS, CDR2 SASEGT. V lost 0 bases, J lost 0 bases, and 6 bases lay in between. DNA of the CDR3: TGTGCCAGCAGTGAAGCGGAGTTCTCTGGAAACACCATATATTTT. Translation: CASSEAEFSGNTIYF.

This clone was picked up one time. V and J are TRBV4-1 and TRBJ1-3; 8 nucleotides agree with TRBD1. The V segment lost 3 bases and the J segment 4 bases; nucleotides outside the gene matches: 8. The CDR3 runs 16 residues. The germline V gene encodes CDR1 MGHRA and CDR2 YSYEKL. Here the CDR3 DNA reads TGCGCCAGCAGCCATCCAAGGACAGGGAACGGAAACACCATATATTTT. This gives the protein CASSHPRTGNGNTIYF.

The chain has TRBV21-1 and TRBJ2-7; the table's D gene call, TRBD2, was not cross checked with the DNA. TRBV21-1 is classified as a pseudogene. The CDR3 has 15 amino acids. The CDR3 bases are TGTGCCAGCAGCAAAGCGCCAGGACTTACGCACGAGCAGTACTTC. The encoded protein is CASSKAPGLTHEQYF.

The chain links TRBV28 to TRBJ1-2; D not certain. Germline V lookup: CDR1 MDHEN, CDR2 SYDVKM. CDR3 size: 14 residues. The V gene lost 5 bases and the J gene lost 3 bases, with 13 bases spanning the gap. This CDR3 is CASSPMGRDYGYTF. The CDR3 DNA is TGTGCCAGCAGTCCCATGGGGAGGGACTATGGCTACACCTTC.

The V and J genes are TRBV5-1 and TRBJ2-3, with no clear D. Germline V lookup: CDR1 SGHRS, CDR2 YFSETQ. The CDR3 is made up of 14 amino acids. V was cut by 4 bases and J by 2 bases, with 11 bases left in between. In nucleotides, the CDR3 is TGCGCCAGCAGCCCCGGGTCCAACACAGATACGCAGTATTTT. Its protein product is CASSPGSNTDTQYF.

Concerning this clone: A read error may account for a junction end that differs from germline. J is TRBJ2-7 and V is TRBV4-2, with 10 bases identical to TRBD2. The CDR3 consists of 18 residues. Germline V gene lookup returns CDR1 LGHNA and CDR2 YNFKEQ. The CDR3 nucleotides read TGTGCCAGCAGTCAAGGGTCTAGCGGGAGCGCCTTTTCCTACGAGCAGTACTTC. Translating it yields CASSQGSSGSAFSYEQYF.

V and J are TRBV5-1 and TRBJ2-5; 8 bases agree with TRBD2. Germline assignment: CDR1 SGHRS and CDR2 YFSETQ. This CDR3 has 15 residues. The J segment lost 5 bases and the V segment lost 3 bases, leaving 9 bases of the junction unmatched. The CDR3 region is CASSSLAGIGETQYF. CDR3 DNA: TGCGCCAGCAGCTCCTTAGCGGGAATCGGGGAGACCCAGTACTTC. Full variable domain (rest looked up from reference TRBV5-1 and TRBJ2-5): KAGVTQTPRYLIKTRGQQVTLSCSPISGHRSVSWYQQTPGQGLQFLFEYFSETQRNKGNFPGRFSGRQFSNSRSEMNVSTLELGDSALYLCASSSLAGIGETQYFGPGTRLLVL.

This clone showed up just once. The chain uses TRBV7-2 and TRBJ2-7; the match to TRBD2 covers 7 bases. The CDR3 totals 16 residues. Germline-derived CDR1 and CDR2 are SGHTA and FQGNSA. Germline trimming cut 4 bases from V and 7 bases from J; bases unmatched to any gene: 16. The CDR3 region is CASSYYSPGNSGEQYF. The CDR3 DNA is TGTGCCAGCAGCTACTATAGCCCGGGAAATAGCGGGGAGCAGTACTTC.

This clone was counted only a few times. The genes are TRBV28 and TRBJ2-2; possible D gene TRBD1, 5 bases. Trimming shortened V by 3 bases and J by 2 bases, and 13 bases separated the two germline ends. CDR1 is MDHEN and CDR2 is SYDVKM in the germline V gene. The CDR3 length is 16 residues. The DNA of the CDR3 is TGTGCCAGCAGTTTTAATGGACACTCAAACACCGGGGAGCTGTTTTTT. It translates to CASSFNGHSNTGELFF.

This clone has only a few counts. J is TRBJ2-3 and V is TRBV7-9; D may be TRBD2 (5 bases). The CDR3 sequence is 15 residues long. Per the germline V gene, CDR1 is SEHNR and CDR2 is FQNEAQ (reference sequence). Trimming cost V 5 bases and J 4 bases, with 16 bases left between them. The DNA of the CDR3 is TGTGCCAGCAGCCCGAAGCGGAGAGAGTCAGATACGCAGTATTTT. It translates to CASSPKRRESDTQYF.

This clone was found once. J is TRBJ1-3 and V is TRBV29-1, with TRBD1 matching over 8 bases. With V trimmed by 6 bases and J by 2 bases, 3 bases remained unmatched. The V gene's germline CDR1 is SQVTM and CDR2 ANQGSEA. CDR3 length: 13 residues. In DNA, the CDR3 is TGCAGCGTGGGGACAGGAGCTGGAAACACCATATATTTT. Residues: CSVGTGAGNTIYF.

The chain combines TRBV25-1 with TRBJ2-1, with 7 bases lining up with TRBD1. The germline CDR1 and CDR2 sequences are MGHDK and SYGVNS. V lost 7 bases, J lost 4 bases, and 7 bases stayed unmatched. The CDR3 extends over 14 amino acids. The CDR3 DNA reads as TGTGCCAGCACCCAAACGACAGGGTACAATGAGCAGTTCTTC. Its protein is CASTQTTGYNEQFF.

This sequence joins TRBV18 and TRBJ2-5; weak D call: TRBD1 (5 bases). Trimming pared 6 bases from V and 2 bases from J, leaving 10 bases between. The CDR3 consists of 13 residues. Germline V CDR1 and CDR2: KGHSH, LQKENI. The CDR3 loop is CASSFRQQETQYF. The DNA for the CDR3 is TGTGCCAGCTCGTTCAGACAGCAAGAGACCCAGTACTTC.

The chain uses TRBV7-9 and TRBJ2-5; a possible D gene is TRBD1 (5 bases). Germline loops: CDR1 SEHNR, CDR2 FQNEAQ (reference sequence). V lost 2 bases to trimming and J lost 2 bases, with 12 bases between them. The CDR3 is 15 residues long. CDR3: CASSLMAGIQETQYF. The CDR3 coding sequence is TGTGCCAGCAGCTTAATGGCAGGGATACAAGAGACCCAGTACTTC.

The rearrangement links TRBV21-1 to TRBJ1-4; the table calls TRBD1, which could not be checked here. TRBV21-1 is termed a pseudogene. The CDR3 sequence is 15 residues long. The CDR3 loop reads CASSNRRRGKKKLFF. The CDR3 DNA reads as TGTGCCAGCAGCAATCGGCGCAGGGGAAAGAAAAAACTGTTTTTT.

The CDR3 coding sequence is TGTGCCTCCAGGGGGGTAGCGGCGAACACCGGGGAGCTGTTTTTT. Its translation: CASRGVAANTGELFF. The chain uses TRBV10-3 and TRBJ2-2, with D maybe TRBD1 (7 bases). The V end was cut by 11 bases, the J end by 0 bases, with 16 bases between. Germline-derived CDR1 and CDR2 are ENHRY and SYGVKD. The CDR3 loop spans 15 amino acids.

V is TRBV10-3 and J is TRBJ1-5; a weak D match, TRBD1 (5 bases). Trimming removed 3 bases from V and 0 bases from J, with 9 bases in between. Germline CDR1 reads ENHRY; CDR2 reads SYGVKD. The length of the CDR3 is 15 residues. DNA for the CDR3: TGTGCCATCAGTGATGGGGGGAATAGCAATCAGCCCCAGCATTTT. Its protein product is CAISDGGNSNQPQHF.

CDR3 loop: CASSQYGGGYNEQFF. The CDR3 DNA is TGTGCCAGCAGTCAGTACGGGGGGGGTTACAATGAGCAGTTCTTC. The genes are TRBV6-5 and TRBJ2-1; TRBD2 matches 8 bases. Germline V gene sequence: CDR1 MNHEY, CDR2 SVGAGI. With 5 bases clipped from V and 4 bases from J, the junction kept 7 bases outside the gene matches. This CDR3 contains 15 residues.